The 20 T cell receptor beta chains in this list originate from one sample, sequenced in a study of cytomegalovirus exposure and HLA in healthy donors. In the PCR, 60 Vbeta and 13 Jbeta primers were used. Clones were sequenced by immunoSEQ multiplex PCR, and TCRdb holds only the in-frame ones, with some missing. Among about 130,000 clones listed, 74% were seen once. Specimen: PBMCs. The source of these receptors is a male donor in good health and CMV-seronegative.

This clone was seen just once. V usage is TRBV5-4 and J usage is TRBJ2-1; 9 positions match TRBD2. The germline gives CDR1 SGHNT, CDR2 YYREEE (reference sequence). The CDR3 spans 15 residues. The V gene end was trimmed by 7 bases and the J gene end by 6 bases; junction bases not matched to a gene: 11. The CDR3 bases are TGTGCCAGCTCTTTGGCGGGGGGGGGCGGCAATGAGCAGTTCTTC. It is translated as CASSLAGGGGNEQFF. Full variable domain (rest looked up from reference TRBV5-4 and TRBJ2-1): ETGVTQSPTHLIKTRGQQVTLRCSSQSGHNTVSWYQQALGQGPQFIFQYYREEENGRGNFPPRFSGLQFPNYSSELNVNALELDDSALYLCASSLAGGGGNEQFFGPGTRLTVL.

The chain joins TRBV7-9 to TRBJ2-7; possible D gene TRBD2, 5 bases. The CDR3 extends over 14 amino acids. Trimming took 3 bases from V and 0 from J, leaving 9 bases between them. Germline V lookup: CDR1 SEHNR, CDR2 FQNEAQ (reference sequence). As DNA, the CDR3 is TGTGCCAGCAGCTTTGGGAGTAGCTCCTACGAGCAGTACTTC. Its protein is CASSFGSSSYEQYF.

This clone was counted once. This chain uses TRBV11-2 with TRBJ2-1; TRBD1 matches 8 bases. Germline CDR1 reads SGHAT; CDR2 reads FQNNGV. Trimming cost V 0 bases and J 10 bases; bases outside gene matches: 2. There are 13 residues in the CDR3. Here the CDR3 DNA reads TGTGCCAGCAGCTTAGATTACAGGGGGGAGCAGTTCTTC. It yields the protein CASSLDYRGEQFF. Full variable domain (remainder filled in from reference TRBV11-2 and TRBJ2-1): EAGVAQSPRYKIIEKRQSVAFWCNPISGHATLYWYQQILGQGPKLLIQFQNNGVVDDSQLPKDRFSAERLKGVDSTLKIQPAKLEDSAVYLCASSLDYRGEQFFGPGTRLTVL.

CDR3: CASTLQGQSTDTQYF. CDR3 nucleotides: TGTGCCAGTACCCTCCAGGGACAGTCCACAGATACGCAGTATTTT. The rearrangement uses TRBV9 and TRBJ2-3, with 7 bases lining up with TRBD1. V dropped 8 bases and J dropped 2; count of bases not matched to a gene: 11. This CDR3 is 15 amino acids long. Germline lookup yields CDR1 SGDLS and CDR2 YYNGEE. Filled out from reference TRBV9 and TRBJ2-3, the complete variable domain reads DSGVTQTPKHLITATGQRVTLRCSPRSGDLSVYWYQQSLDQGLQFLIQYYNGEERAKGNILERFSAQQFPDLHSELNLSSLELGDSALYFCASTLQGQSTDTQYFGPGTRLTVL.

The genes are TRBV5-1 and TRBJ2-4, with D perhaps matching TRBD1 (6 bases). The CDR3 consists of 17 residues. Germline V lookup: CDR1 SGHRS, CDR2 YFSETQ. Trimming pared 4 bases from V and 5 bases from J, leaving 22 bases between. Here the CDR3 DNA reads TGCGCCAGCAGCCCCGGGGCCTCCAAAGGGGGACAAAACATTCAGTACTTC. Protein product: CASSPGASKGGQNIQYF.

This sequence joins TRBV11-1 and TRBJ1-2; a possible D gene is TRBD1 (5 bases). Germline values: CDR1 SGHAT, CDR2 FQDESV (reference sequence). Trimming stripped 5 bases from V and 6 bases from J, with 10 bases between. This CDR3 is 12 amino acids long. CDR3 in DNA: TGTGCCAGCAGCCCAGAAGGGGATGGCTACACCTTC. Protein sequence: CASSPEGDGYTF.

This clone came up once. The chain couples TRBV28 to TRBJ1-5; TRBD1 matches at 7 bases. Per germline, CDR1 MDHEN and CDR2 SYDVKM. This CDR3 contains 15 residues. Trimming at V came to 7 bases and at J to 2 bases, leaving 8 bases not matched to a gene. The CDR3 sequence: CASNVGGAGNQPQHF. The DNA of the CDR3 is TGTGCCAGCAACGTAGGGGGCGCCGGCAATCAGCCCCAGCATTTT.

V is TRBV7-9 and J is TRBJ1-1, with D possibly matching TRBD1 (5 bases). Germline loops: CDR1 SEHNR, CDR2 FQNEAQ (reference sequence). V lost 2 bases and J 1 base, leaving 5 bases between the germline ends. This CDR3 is 13 amino acids long. In DNA, the CDR3 is TGTGCCAGCAGCTTAACAGGGAACACTGAAGCTTTCTTT. Translated, it gives CASSLTGNTEAFF.

The chain is built from TRBV28 and TRBJ2-7; tentatively, D is TRBD1 (6 bases). This CDR3 has 14 residues. From germline, CDR1 is MDHEN and CDR2 SYDVKM. Between the trimmed V and J ends, which lost 6 bases and 2 bases, there was a span of 14 bases. CDR3 DNA: TGTGCCAGCAGCCCCCCAGGGGACCCCTACGAGCAGTACTTC. It specifies CASSPPGDPYEQYF.

The chain is built from TRBV10-3 and TRBJ2-7, with 9 positions matching TRBD1. The junction had 7 bases not matched to a gene; V was cut back by 6 bases and J by 7 bases. Germline assignment: CDR1 ENHRY and CDR2 SYGVKD. The CDR3 length is 13 residues. The CDR3 region is CAIRPGQGWEQYF. In DNA form, the CDR3 reads TGTGCCATCAGACCGGGACAGGGTTGGGAGCAGTACTTC.

The gene calls are TRBV28 and TRBJ2-7, with 7 bases that match TRBD1. Germline V gene data show CDR1 as MDHEN and CDR2 as SYDVKM. Trimming cost V 8 bases and J 6 bases; bases outside gene matches: 13. The CDR3 is 14 amino acids. The CDR3 bases are TGTGCCAGCTGCAAAGGGGGCGAAGGGGTCGAGCAGTACTTC. Its translation: CASCKGGEGVEQYF.

The genes are TRBV7-2 and TRBJ2-1; possible D gene TRBD1, 5 bases. Trimming removed 4 bases at V and 8 bases at J, with 12 bases between. Germline values: CDR1 SGHTA, CDR2 FQGNSA. The CDR3 consists of 13 residues. In nucleotides, the CDR3 is TGTGCCAGCAGCTGGAATACAGGATATGAGCAGTTCTTC. Translation gives CASSWNTGYEQFF. The full variable domain, completed using reference TRBV7-2 and TRBJ2-1, is GAGVSQSPSNKVTEKGKDVELRCDPISGHTALYWYRQSLGQGLEFLIYFQGNSAPDKSGLPSDRFSAERTGGSVSTLTIQRTQQEDSAVYLCASSWNTGYEQFFGPGTRLTVL.

This clone was observed a handful of times. V and J are TRBV7-2 and TRBJ1-5; the match to TRBD1 covers 7 bases. Trimming at V came to 1 base and at J to 7 bases, leaving 4 bases not matched to a gene. Germline V CDR1 and CDR2: SGHTA, FQGNSA. This CDR3 region has 14 residues. CDR3 loop: CASSLGTGQQPQHF. The CDR3 DNA reads as TGTGCCAGCAGCTTAGGGACAGGTCAGCAGCCCCAGCATTTT.

This chain connects TRBV11-2 to TRBJ1-1; no definite D call. V lost 5 bases to trimming and J lost 14 bases, with 24 bases between them. The CDR3 sequence is 14 residues long. Germline CDR1 and CDR2: SGHAT and FQNNGV. The CDR3 region has the DNA TGTGCCAGCAGCCTAGCAGCGGCCCTCAAAGAAAGGTTCTTT. Its protein product is CASSLAAALKERFF.

The CDR3 reads CASSSAGGKVYEQYF. The DNA for the CDR3 is TGTGCCAGCAGCTCAGCGGGAGGGAAGGTCTACGAGCAGTACTTC. The chain is built from TRBV7-2 and TRBJ2-7, with 10 bases that match TRBD2. Germline CDR1 SGHTA, CDR2 FQGNSA. The CDR3 has 15 amino acids. J lost 3 bases, V lost 4 bases, and 6 bases had no gene match.

The chain couples TRBV27 to TRBJ1-2, with 10 bases that match TRBD1. Germline V gene lookup returns CDR1 MNHEY and CDR2 SMNVEV (reference sequence). The CDR3 length is 14 residues. The V and J ends lost 6 bases and 5 bases, in that order; junction bases with no gene match: 6. CDR3 amino acids: CASRRTGGRYGYTF. The CDR3 DNA reads as TGTGCCAGCAGACGGACAGGGGGTCGGTATGGCTACACCTTC.

This rearrangement joins TRBV7-2 to TRBJ2-2; 8 nucleotides match TRBD1. The V and J ends lost 1 base and 6 bases, in that order; junction bases with no gene match: 13. Germline V CDR1 and CDR2: SGHTA, FQGNSA. There are 18 residues in the CDR3. The CDR3 nucleotides are TGTGCCAGCAGCTTAGAGTTTGCGGGACAGGCGGGCCCCGGGGAGCTGTTTTTT. Its translation: CASSLEFAGQAGPGELFF.

V usage is TRBV30 and J usage is TRBJ2-7; 8 positions match TRBD2. The CDR3 totals 13 residues. Germline trimming cut 5 bases from V and 7 bases from J; bases unmatched to any gene: 10. The germline V gene encodes CDR1 GTSNPN and CDR2 SVGIG (reference sequence). The CDR3 spells CAWSVGGGREQYF. DNA for the CDR3: TGTGCCTGGTCTGTTGGCGGCGGGAGGGAGCAGTACTTC.

The chain employs TRBV15 and TRBJ2-5; 7 bases line up with TRBD2. The DNA end is a closer match to TRBJ2-7, so the J assignment may be wrong. The CDR3 is 14 residues long. Per the germline V gene, CDR1 is LNHNV and CDR2 is YYDKDF (reference sequence). In nucleotides, the CDR3 is TGTGCCACCAGCAGAGCCCTAGCGGACTACGAGCAGTACTTC. Translation: CATSRALADYEQYF.

The chain recombines TRBV28 with TRBJ1-6; TRBD1 aligns across 9 bases. J lost 7 bases, V lost 7 bases, and 11 bases had no gene match. This CDR3 contains 16 residues. Germline V gene data show CDR1 as MDHEN and CDR2 as SYDVKM. The CDR3 is CASTVPGQGLNSPLHF. CDR3 sequence (DNA): TGTGCCAGCACCGTCCCGGGACAGGGTTTAAATTCACCCCTCCACTTT.